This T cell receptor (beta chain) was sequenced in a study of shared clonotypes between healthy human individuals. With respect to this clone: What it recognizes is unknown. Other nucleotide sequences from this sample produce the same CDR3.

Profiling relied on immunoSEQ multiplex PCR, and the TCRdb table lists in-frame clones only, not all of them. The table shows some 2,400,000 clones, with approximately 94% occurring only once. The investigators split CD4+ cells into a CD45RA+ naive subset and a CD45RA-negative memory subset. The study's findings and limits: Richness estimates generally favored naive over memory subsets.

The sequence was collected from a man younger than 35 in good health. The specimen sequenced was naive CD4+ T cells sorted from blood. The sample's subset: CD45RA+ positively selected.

The CDR3 coding sequence is TGCGCCAGCAGTTTTACAGGGCCGGGCACCGGGGAGCTGTTTTTT. The encoded protein is CASSFTGPGTGELFF. The chain uses TRBV5-1 and TRBJ2-2; D perhaps matches TRBD1 (6 bases). Trimming took 5 bases from V and 4 from J, leaving 15 bases between them. The CDR3 has 15 amino acids. Germline CDR1 reads SGHRS; CDR2 reads YFSETQ.